This T cell receptor (beta chain) was observed in a study of T cell responses to AZD1222 COVID-19 vaccine. Study overall: Second-dose intervals of approximately 4 or approximately 12 weeks were pooled.

Data came from immunoSEQ multiplex PCR; TCRdb stores just in-frame clones and leaves some out. The top ten clones hold 1% to 1.5% of a sample with 95,000 to 100,000 clones, over 75% of them seen once. This clone has more than one count but fewer than ten. Its antigen remains unidentified. The study, taken as a whole, reports: Clonal diversity was possibly underestimated; the donors were predominantly white British and more often female.

Looked up from germline, CDR1 is SGHAT and CDR2 is FQDESV (reference sequence). CDR3 length: 15 amino acids. Between the trimmed V and J ends, which lost 4 bases and 3 bases, there was a span of 16 bases. The origin of this receptor is an adult in good health. The V gene is TRBV11-1, the J gene TRBJ2-7, with D tentatively TRBD1 (6 bases). The input for sequencing was peripheral blood, taken on day 0 of AZD1222 vaccination. The CDR3 sequence is CASSSAYQGSYEQYF. CDR3 nucleotide sequence: TGTGCCAGCAGCTCCGCCTACCAGGGGAGCTACGAGCAGTACTTC.